This record concerns one TCR beta chain sequence. Its antigen is undetermined. The sample originates from a study of shared clonotypes between healthy human individuals. Some clones are missing from TCRdb's copy, which holds only in-frame ones; the method was immunoSEQ multiplex PCR. The table records over a million clones, roughly 96% of them present only once. Overall study findings and caveats: An effect of sequencing depth on clonotype sharing among donors was expected.

Sequencing was performed on naive CD4+ T cells sorted from blood. Indicated subset: CD45RA+ positively selected. The origin of this receptor is a man aged 25 to 40 in good health.

The CDR3 is CASSPGGPPQHF. DNA for the CDR3: TGTGCCAGCTCACCGGGAGGGCCGCCCCAGCATTTT. The chain employs TRBV18 and TRBJ1-5; the D is unclear. V was trimmed by 3 bases and J by 9 bases, leaving 9 bases between them. The CDR3 runs to 12 residues. The germline V gene has CDR1 KGHSH and CDR2 LQKENI.